The present T cell receptor beta chain was sequenced within a study of shared clonotypes between healthy human individuals. Study observations and caveats: Sampling included only blood; tissue repertoires likely differ. Estimated richness values were generally larger in naive subsets than in memory subsets.

This CDR3 has 15 residues. From germline, CDR1 is KGHSH and CDR2 LQKENI. The V gene lost 3 bases and the J gene lost 7 bases, with 18 bases spanning the gap. The table came from immunoSEQ multiplex PCR; TCRdb's copy has only in-frame clones and leaves some out. The table includes roughly 2.5 million clones, just over 90% detected once. Remarks on this clone: Its matching antigen is unknown.

The clonotype originates from a man between 18 and 29 years old in good health. The V call is TRBV18, the J call TRBJ1-2, with D perhaps matching TRBD1 (6 bases). The sample comprised naive CD4+ T cells sorted from blood. Documented subset: CD45RA+ positively selected. The CDR3 bases are TGTGCCAGCTCACCTGGGACACAAACGGGCGGTGGCTACACCTTC. The encoded protein is CASSPGTQTGGGYTF.